Each of the 20 T cell receptor beta chains below was sequenced from the same sample in a study of cytomegalovirus exposure and HLA in healthy donors. Data came from immunoSEQ multiplex PCR; TCRdb stores just in-frame clones and leaves some out. Of fewer than 140,000 clones in the sample, around 90% were seen once. Sequenced material: PBMCs. These receptors all come from a woman between 18 and 30 years old in good health and CMV-seropositive.

The J gene is TRBJ1-2, the V gene TRBV6-5; D gene unclear. This CDR3 is 14 amino acids long. Trimming pared 0 bases from V and 5 bases from J, leaving 10 bases between. CDR1 MNHEY and CDR2 SVGAGI come from the germline V gene. The CDR3 loop reads CASSYSRPGYGYTF. The CDR3 coding sequence is TGTGCCAGCAGTTACTCGAGGCCGGGGTATGGCTACACCTTC.

This chain connects TRBV28 to TRBJ2-3; 7 bases fit TRBD1. This CDR3 is 16 amino acids long. V lost 2 bases and J lost 2; bases outside the gene matches: 7. Germline V gene lookup returns CDR1 MDHEN and CDR2 SYDVKM. In nucleotides, the CDR3 is TGTGCCAGCAGTTTAGGGTGGGGACAGTACACAGATACGCAGTATTTT. Translation gives CASSLGWGQYTDTQYF.

The chain has TRBV6-1 and TRBJ1-2; D uncertain. V shed 2 bases and J shed 4 bases, with 17 bases lying between them. Germline V gives CDR1 MNHNS, CDR2 SASEGT. The CDR3 is made up of 16 amino acids. CDR3: CASSEKRGQPLYGYTF. DNA of the CDR3: TGTGCCAGCAGTGAAAAACGAGGGCAGCCGCTCTATGGCTACACCTTC.

The V and J genes are TRBV5-1 and TRBJ1-2; weak D call: TRBD1 (5 bases). The germline gives CDR1 SGHRS, CDR2 YFSETQ. The CDR3 is made up of 15 amino acids. Trimming shortened V by 4 bases and J by 1 base, and 14 bases separated the two germline ends. As DNA, the CDR3 is TGCGCCAGCAGCCTCGCGGACACCCATAACTATGGCTACACCTTC. Amino acids: CASSLADTHNYGYTF.

The rearrangement joins TRBV11-2 to TRBJ1-1, with D possibly being TRBD1 (6 bases). V lost 6 bases, J lost 9 bases, and 17 bases lay in between. Germline V CDR1 and CDR2: SGHAT, FQNNGV. This CDR3 contains 13 residues. The CDR3 DNA follows: TGTGCCAGCAGTCGCTTGGGGGGGGCGAAAGCTTTCTTT. Its protein is CASSRLGGAKAFF.

This CDR3 is CASSLIETEAFF. The CDR3 bases are TGTGCCAGTAGTTTGATAGAAACTGAAGCTTTCTTT. This chain uses TRBV19 with TRBJ1-1; D is unclear. The CDR3 has 12 residues. CDR1 is LNHDA and CDR2 is SQIVND in the germline V gene (reference sequence). Deletions cut 5 bases from V and 5 bases from J, with 9 bases between.

The chain carries TRBV29-1 and TRBJ2-1, with D possibly TRBD2 on 5 matching bases. This CDR3 spans 17 amino acids. Germline V gene lookup returns CDR1 SQVTM and CDR2 ANQGSEA. Deletions cut 2 bases from V and 0 bases from J, with 17 bases between. The DNA for the CDR3 is TGCAGCGTTGAATTTTGGAGGAACCAGATCTCCTACAATGAGCAGTTCTTC. Its protein is CSVEFWRNQISYNEQFF.

V is TRBV7-8 and J is TRBJ2-7; D possibly corresponds to TRBD1 (6 bases). The CDR3 covers 14 residues. The V gene's germline CDR1 is SGHVS and CDR2 FQNEAQ. V dropped 5 bases and J dropped 2 bases, with 13 bases sitting between them. CDR3 nucleotide sequence: TGTGCCAGCAGCCAACGGACAGTACCCTACGAGCAGTACGTC. It translates to CASSQRTVPYEQYV.

The gene calls are TRBV5-4 and TRBJ2-7; D is possibly TRBD2 (5 bases). The germline V gene encodes CDR1 SGHNT and CDR2 YYREEE (reference sequence). The CDR3 sequence is 12 residues long. With 0 bases removed from V and 7 bases from J, the gap between germline ends came to 8 bases. CDR3 in DNA: TGTGCCAGCAGCTTGGGTCCGGGGGAGCAGTACGTC. Protein sequence: CASSLGPGEQYV.

This sequence joins TRBV6-5 and TRBJ1-1; no firm D call. CDR1 is MNHEY, CDR2 SVGAGI, per germline. This CDR3 has 15 amino acids. V lost 0 bases and J lost 0, with 8 bases in between. The CDR3 loop is CASSYSTQLNTEAFF. The CDR3 nucleotides are TGTGCCAGCAGTTACTCGACACAGCTGAACACTGAAGCTTTCTTT.

The chain has TRBV6-1 and TRBJ1-1; D is unclear. This CDR3 is built from 13 residues. V dropped 4 bases and J dropped 2 bases, with 8 bases sitting between them. The germline V gene has CDR1 MNHNS and CDR2 SASEGT. The CDR3 sequence: CASSVPVNTEAFF. The CDR3 DNA reads TGTGCCAGCAGTGTCCCAGTAAACACTGAAGCTTTCTTT.

The rearrangement uses TRBV28 and TRBJ1-2, with D perhaps TRBD1 (5 bases). V dropped 2 bases and J dropped 8 bases, with 9 bases sitting between them. The length of the CDR3 is 12 residues. In germline, CDR1 is MDHEN, CDR2 SYDVKM. CDR3 residues: CASSLDRRGYTF. The DNA for the CDR3 is TGTGCCAGCAGTTTAGACAGACGGGGCTACACCTTC.

The chain couples TRBV10-3 to TRBJ2-7, with 9 bases lining up with TRBD1. J lost 2 bases, V lost 5 bases, and 4 bases had no gene match. CDR1 ENHRY and CDR2 SYGVKD come from the germline V gene. The CDR3 is 14 amino acids. CDR3: CAISPGQGPYEQYV. The DNA for the CDR3 is TGTGCCATCAGTCCGGGACAGGGTCCCTACGAGCAGTACGTC.

The V gene is TRBV6-5, the J gene TRBJ2-7; possible D gene TRBD1, 6 bases. This CDR3 has 14 residues. The germline CDR1 and CDR2 sequences are MNHEY and SVGAGI. Trimming removed 6 bases at V and 2 bases at J, with 14 bases between. The CDR3 sequence: CASSLAGTTYEQYF. CDR3 DNA sequence: TGTGCCAGCAGCCTCGCCGGGACAACCTACGAGCAGTACTTC.

The J gene is TRBJ1-6, the V gene TRBV12-5, with D unclear. V was clipped by 2 bases and J by 4 bases, with 12 bases between them. CDR3 length: 16 residues. Germline V lookup: CDR1 LGHNT, CDR2 FRNRAP. The chain's CDR3 is CASGLTSGSYNSPLHF. CDR3 nucleotides: TGTGCTAGTGGTTTGACTTCGGGGAGTTATAATTCACCCCTCCACTTT.

The chain uses TRBV5-4 and TRBJ2-7; 11 nucleotides agree with TRBD1. Germline V gives CDR1 SGHNT, CDR2 YYREEE (reference sequence). The CDR3 loop spans 14 amino acids. Trimming cost V 4 bases and J 3 bases; bases outside gene matches: 3. The CDR3 region is CASSRDRGDYEQYF. The CDR3 DNA is TGTGCCAGCAGCAGGGACAGGGGGGACTACGAGCAGTACTTC.

This clone has more than one count but fewer than ten. The rearrangement joins TRBV18 to TRBJ1-2, with D maybe TRBD1 (5 bases). The germline V gene has CDR1 KGHSH and CDR2 LQKENI. V was shortened by 3 bases and J by 2 bases, with 7 bases between the two germline ends. The CDR3 spans 13 residues. CDR3: CASSPQGNYGYTF. The CDR3 DNA follows: TGTGCCAGCTCACCTCAGGGAAACTATGGCTACACCTTC.

This chain connects TRBV4-1 to TRBJ2-3; a possible D gene is TRBD2 (5 bases). CDR1 and CDR2 (germline): MGHRA, YSYEKL. The CDR3 length is 13 residues. The germline V and J ends were trimmed by 5 bases and 10 bases, with 16 bases remaining between them. The CDR3 DNA reads TGCGCCAGCAGCTCTAACGGGATTCCGTCGCAGTATTTT. It encodes CASSSNGIPSQYF.

V is TRBV5-6 and J is TRBJ1-2, with D tentatively TRBD1 (6 bases). V lost 1 base to trimming and J lost 0 bases, with 16 bases between them. The germline CDR1 and CDR2 sequences are SGHDT and YYEEEE. The CDR3 runs 17 residues. In nucleotides, the CDR3 is TGTGCCAGCAGCTTGATCGGGGGGCTCGGAGCTAACTATGGCTACACCTTC. It is translated as CASSLIGGLGANYGYTF.

This clone has more than one count but fewer than ten. The rearrangement links TRBV10-3 to TRBJ1-2; 8 bases match TRBD1. The CDR3 is 14 residues long. Per germline, CDR1 ENHRY and CDR2 SYGVKD. V shed 11 bases, J shed 4 bases, and the junction held 12 bases outside the gene matches. The CDR3 sequence: CASRDQGAGYGYTF. The CDR3 DNA sequence: TGTGCCTCTAGGGACCAGGGGGCGGGCTATGGCTACACCTTC.